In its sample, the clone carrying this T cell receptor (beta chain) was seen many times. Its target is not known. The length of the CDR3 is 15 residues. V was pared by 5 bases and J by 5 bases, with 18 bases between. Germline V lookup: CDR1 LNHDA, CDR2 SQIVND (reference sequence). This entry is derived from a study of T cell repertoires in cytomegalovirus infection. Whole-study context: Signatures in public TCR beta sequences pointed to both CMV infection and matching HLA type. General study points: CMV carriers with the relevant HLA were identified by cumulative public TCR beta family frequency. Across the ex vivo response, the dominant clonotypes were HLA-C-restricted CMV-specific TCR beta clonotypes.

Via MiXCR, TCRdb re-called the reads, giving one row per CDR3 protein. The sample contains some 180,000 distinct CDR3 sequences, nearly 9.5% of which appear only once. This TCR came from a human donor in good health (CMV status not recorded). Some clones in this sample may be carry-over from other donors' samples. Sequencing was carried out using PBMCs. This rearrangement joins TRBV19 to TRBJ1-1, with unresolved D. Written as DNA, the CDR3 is TGTGCCAGTAGTGCCGGACGGGCAGAGAGTACTGAAGCTTTCTTT. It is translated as CASSAGRAESTEAFF.